A single sample gave rise to the 20 T cell receptor beta chains below, sequenced in a study of T-cell reconstitution after alpha-beta-depleted transplantation in children. Researchers prepared the TCRbeta library using unique molecular identifiers, the study reports. TCRdb recomputed calls from the PCR reads with MiXCR, one row per CDR3 protein. Here the sample spans 440,000 or so distinct CDR3 sequences, 43% being singletons. The sequenced sample was PBMCs, obtained before TCRalphabeta/CD19-depleted stem cell transplant. Receptors were obtained from a girl under 10 years old with aplastic anemia, due to receive a stem cell transplant.

This clonotype was detected many times. This chain uses TRBV27 with TRBJ2-6; D possibly corresponds to TRBD2 (7 bases). Germline-derived CDR1 and CDR2 are MNHEY and SMNVEV (reference sequence). V lost 2 bases, J lost 0 bases, and 23 bases lay in between. The CDR3 totals 21 residues. The CDR3 DNA reads as TGTGCCAGCAGTTTAGTTTTTGAGTCCAGCGGGGACAACTCTGGGGCCAACGTCCTGACTTTC. This sequence encodes CASSLVFESSGDNSGANVLTF.

This clonotype was counted only a few times. The CDR3 sequence: CASSAQQGRVDYGYTF. The CDR3 nucleotides are TGTGCCAGCAGTGCCCAACAGGGGAGGGTAGACTATGGCTACACCTTC. V gene TRBV12-3 or TRBV12-4 combines with J gene TRBJ1-2; TRBD1 matches 7 bases. Losses at the gene ends were 5 bases for V and 3 bases for J; bases not matched to a gene: 12. This CDR3 has 16 amino acids.

This clonotype was detected ten times or more. The V and J genes are TRBV5-1 and TRBJ2-4; D tentatively reads TRBD1 or TRBD2 (5 bases each). CDR3 size: 13 residues. From germline, CDR1 is SGHRS and CDR2 YFSETQ. V was cut by 0 bases and J by 6 bases, with 7 bases left in between. CDR3 DNA: TGCGCCAGCAGCTTGGGGGACGGAAACATTCAGTACTTC. Its protein is CASSLGDGNIQYF.

V usage is TRBV6-5 and J usage is TRBJ2-5, with 9 bases that match TRBD1. Trimming removed 2 bases from V and 0 bases from J; junction bases left unmatched: 1. Germline values: CDR1 MNHEY, CDR2 SVGAGI. This CDR3 has 15 residues. The CDR3 DNA sequence: TGTGCCAGCAGTTACGGGACAGGGAACCAAGAGACCCAGTACTTC. Amino acid sequence: CASSYGTGNQETQYF.

This clonotype was observed once. This chain joins TRBV9 and TRBJ2-7; no clear D. Trimming left V 0 bases short and J 2 bases short, with 9 bases between. There are 14 residues in the CDR3. From germline, CDR1 is SGDLS and CDR2 YYNGEE. CDR3 in amino acids: CASSVESDPYEQYF. CDR3 DNA sequence: TGTGCCAGCAGCGTAGAGTCCGACCCCTACGAGCAGTACTTC.

Of note for this clonotype: One junction end disagrees with the germline gene, perhaps due to a read error. V usage is TRBV28 and J usage is TRBJ2-7; TRBD2 agrees at 8 bases. The CDR3 contains 16 residues. CDR1 is MDHEN, CDR2 SYDVKM, per germline. DNA of the CDR3: TGTGTCAGCAGTCCGACTACCGGGAGGGCCCTCGACGAGCTGTACTTC. It specifies CVSSPTTGRALDELYF.

There are many counts of this clonotype. The rearrangement links TRBV11-2 to TRBJ2-7; perhaps TRBD2 as D (6 bases). The germline gives CDR1 SGHAT, CDR2 FQNNGV. With 5 bases removed from V and 9 bases from J, the gap between germline ends came to 23 bases. The CDR3 is made up of 15 amino acids. The CDR3 sequence is CASSLTRETSYAQYF. The CDR3 DNA sequence: TGTGCCAGCAGCCTAACCCGGGAGACGTCCTATGCGCAGTACTTC.

The chain recombines TRBV9 with TRBJ2-7, with 7 nucleotides matching TRBD2. The CDR3 extends over 14 amino acids. The junction had 8 bases not matched to a gene; V was cut back by 4 bases and J by 4 bases. Per the germline V gene, CDR1 is SGDLS and CDR2 is YYNGEE. CDR3 nucleotide sequence: TGTGCCAGCAGCCGGTTGCGGGAGTCGTACGAGCAGTACTTC. This sequence encodes CASSRLRESYEQYF.

J is TRBJ2-1 and V is TRBV20-1; D might be TRBD1 or TRBD2, each matching 5 bases. CDR1 is DFQATT, CDR2 SNEGSKA, per germline (reference sequence). The CDR3 consists of 12 residues. V was cut by 3 bases and J by 8 bases, with 11 bases left in between. The CDR3 coding sequence is TGCAGTGCTAGGGGACGCCGGTATGAGCAGTTCTTC. Translated: CSARGRRYEQFF.

This clonotype occurred once. The chain carries TRBV5-1 and TRBJ2-7, with a possible D match to TRBD1 (5 bases). CDR3 length: 13 residues. V lost 0 bases, J lost 5 bases, and 9 bases lay in between. The V gene's germline CDR1 is SGHRS and CDR2 YFSETQ. CDR3 protein: CASSLGQRNEQYF. CDR3 sequence (DNA): TGCGCCAGCAGCTTGGGACAGAGAAACGAGCAGTACTTC.

The chain recombines TRBV29-1 with TRBJ2-5, with D uncertain. The CDR3 spans 16 residues. Trimming shortened V by 0 bases and J by 1 base, and 15 bases separated the two germline ends. Looked up from germline, CDR1 is SQVTM and CDR2 is ANQGSEA. CDR3 nucleotide sequence: TGCAGCGTTGAAGATCGGCCAGGTCGGCCCCAAGAGACCCAGTACTTC. Protein: CSVEDRPGRPQETQYF.

The chain links TRBV28 to TRBJ2-2; D unresolved. This CDR3 is 14 amino acids long. Germline CDR1 reads MDHEN; CDR2 reads SYDVKM. Trimming stripped 8 bases from V and 2 bases from J, with 12 bases between. CDR3 nucleotide sequence: TGTGCCAGCGGGAAAGGCCATAACACCGGGGAGCTGTTTTTT. This codes for CASGKGHNTGELFF.

This clonotype was seen more than once but under ten times. The chain is built from TRBV29-1 and TRBJ2-7; D perhaps matches TRBD1 (6 bases). Germline CDR1 and CDR2: SQVTM and ANQGSEA. V lost 6 bases, J lost 1 base, and 10 bases lay in between. There are 12 residues in the CDR3. CDR3 loop: CSVRTVSYEQYF. Here the CDR3 DNA reads TGCAGCGTCCGGACAGTATCCTACGAGCAGTACTTC.

The chain recombines TRBV4-1 with TRBJ2-3; TRBD1 matches at 7 bases. The germline CDR1 and CDR2 sequences are MGHRA and YSYEKL. This CDR3 region has 16 residues. Trimming cost V 3 bases and J 0 bases; bases outside gene matches: 6. DNA of the CDR3: TGCGCCAGCAGCCAGGGACAGACTACGAGCACAGATACGCAGTATTTT. Amino acids: CASSQGQTTSTDTQYF.

This chain uses TRBV6-1 with TRBJ1-5; the D is unclear. The CDR3 is 14 residues long. Trimming took 6 bases from V and 5 from J, leaving 14 bases between them. Looked up from germline, CDR1 is MNHNS and CDR2 is SASEGT. The CDR3 protein is CASRQIANHQPQHF. The CDR3 DNA sequence: TGTGCCAGCAGACAAATAGCTAATCATCAGCCCCAGCATTTT.

In this sample, this clonotype turned up many times. The chain joins TRBV7-3 to TRBJ2-7; 7 positions match TRBD1. With 1 base clipped from V and 3 bases from J, the junction kept 3 bases outside the gene matches. This CDR3 is 14 amino acids long. Germline-derived CDR1 and CDR2 are SGHTA and FQGTGA. CDR3 in DNA: TGTGCCAGCAGCTTAAACGCAGGGGGCTACGAGCAGTACTTC. Translating gives CASSLNAGGYEQYF.

CDR3 loop: CASSLGLPLAGGPAYEQYF. CDR3 in DNA: TGTGCCAGCAGCTTAGGACTCCCACTAGCGGGAGGGCCTGCTTACGAGCAGTACTTC. This chain links TRBV11-3 with TRBJ2-7, with 13 nucleotides matching TRBD2. Germline V gene lookup returns CDR1 SGHNT and CDR2 YENEEA. V lost 1 base, J lost 4 bases, and 13 bases stayed unmatched. CDR3 size: 19 residues.

The sample holds a few counts of this clonotype. The chain links TRBV7-9 to TRBJ2-2, with D possibly being TRBD2 (5 bases). The CDR3 runs to 13 residues. Germline loops: CDR1 SEHNR, CDR2 FQNEAQ (reference sequence). Trimming removed 5 bases from V and 6 bases from J, with 10 bases in between. This CDR3 reads CASSPTRPGELFF. CDR3 nucleotide sequence: TGTGCCAGCAGCCCTACTAGGCCCGGGGAGCTGTTTTTT.

The V and J genes are TRBV30 and TRBJ2-3, with 12 bases fitting TRBD2. The germline V gene has CDR1 GTSNPN and CDR2 SVGIG (reference sequence). CDR3 length equals 12 residues. The V segment lost 5 bases and the J segment 8 bases; nucleotides outside the gene matches: 2. The CDR3 reads CAWETSGSTQYF. CDR3 nucleotide sequence: TGTGCCTGGGAGACTAGCGGGAGTACGCAGTATTTT.

The chain employs TRBV2 and TRBJ1-1; the D gene is possibly TRBD1 (6 bases). From germline, CDR1 is SNHLY and CDR2 FYNNEI. CDR3 length: 13 residues. Trimming stripped 7 bases from V and 4 bases from J, with 13 bases between. The chain's CDR3 is CASNRVRVTEAFF. CDR3 in DNA: TGTGCCAGCAACAGGGTAAGGGTCACTGAAGCTTTCTTT.